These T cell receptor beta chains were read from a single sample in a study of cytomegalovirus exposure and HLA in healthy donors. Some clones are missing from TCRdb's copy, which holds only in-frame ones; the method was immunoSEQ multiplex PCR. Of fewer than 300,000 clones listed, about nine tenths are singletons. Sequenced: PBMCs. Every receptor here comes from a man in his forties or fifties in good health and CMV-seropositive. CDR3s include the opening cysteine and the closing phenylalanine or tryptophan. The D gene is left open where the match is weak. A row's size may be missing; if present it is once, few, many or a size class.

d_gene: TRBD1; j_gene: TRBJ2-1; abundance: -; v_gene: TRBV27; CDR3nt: TGTGCCAGCAGTCTAGGGGGACAGGGGTTGGATGAGCAGTTCTTC; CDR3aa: CASSLGGQGLDEQFF
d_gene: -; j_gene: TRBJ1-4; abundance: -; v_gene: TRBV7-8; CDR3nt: TGTGCCAGCAGCCCCGACCCCCCTCCGGGTGAAAAACTGTTTTTT; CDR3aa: CASSPDPPPGEKLFF
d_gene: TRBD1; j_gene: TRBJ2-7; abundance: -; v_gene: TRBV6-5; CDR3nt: TGTGCCAGCAGTTACTCCTCCGGACAGGGTTCCTACGAGCAGTACTTC; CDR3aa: CASSYSSGQGSYEQYF
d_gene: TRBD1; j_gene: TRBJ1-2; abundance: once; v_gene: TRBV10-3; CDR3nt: TGTGCCATCAGCCACGACCACAGGGGGGCAAACTATGGCTACACCTTC; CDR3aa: CAISHDHRGANYGYTF
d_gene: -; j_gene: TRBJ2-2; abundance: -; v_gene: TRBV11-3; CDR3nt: TGTGCCAGCAGCTCCGAGACCGGGGAGCTGTTTTTT; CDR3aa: CASSSETGELFF
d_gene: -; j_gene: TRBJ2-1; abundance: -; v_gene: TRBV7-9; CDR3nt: TGTTCCAGCAGCCAAGCCGGTAGTAGCTACAATGAGCAGTTCTTC; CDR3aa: CSSSQAGSSYNEQFF
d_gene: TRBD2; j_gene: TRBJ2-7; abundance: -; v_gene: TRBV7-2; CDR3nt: TGTGCCAGCAGCTCTAGTCCGACTTACTTAGCGGGCCGGGTCGAGCAGTACTTC; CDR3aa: CASSSSPTYLAGRVEQYF
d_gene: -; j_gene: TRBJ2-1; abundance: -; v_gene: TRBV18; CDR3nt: TGTGCCAGCTCACCAAGGGGCAGCTACAATGAGCAGTTCTTC; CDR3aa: CASSPRGSYNEQFF
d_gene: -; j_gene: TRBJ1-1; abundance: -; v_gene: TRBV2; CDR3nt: TGTGCCAGCAGAGACAACAGGGACACTGAAGCTTTCTTT; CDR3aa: CASRDNRDTEAFF
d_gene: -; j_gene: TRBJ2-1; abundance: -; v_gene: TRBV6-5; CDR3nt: TGTGCCAGCAAGGACATACAACGTCCCTACAATGAGCAGTTCTTC; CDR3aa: CASKDIQRPYNEQFF
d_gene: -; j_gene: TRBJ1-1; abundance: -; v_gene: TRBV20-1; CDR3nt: TGCAGTGCTAGCATGAACACTGAAGCTTTCTTT; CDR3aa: CSASMNTEAFF
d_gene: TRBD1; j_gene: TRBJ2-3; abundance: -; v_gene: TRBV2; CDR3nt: TGTGCCAGCAGTCCCGACAGGGGGCAAACAGATACGCAGTATTTT; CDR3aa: CASSPDRGQTDTQYF
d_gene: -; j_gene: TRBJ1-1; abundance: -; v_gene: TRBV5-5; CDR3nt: TGTGCCAGCAGCTTTCTTGGCTCAGGGGCCACTGAAGCTTTCTTT; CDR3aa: CASSFLGSGATEAFF
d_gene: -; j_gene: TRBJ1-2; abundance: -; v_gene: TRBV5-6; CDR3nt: TGTGCCAGCAGCTTAAGACAGCACTATGGCTACACCTTC; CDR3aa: CASSLRQHYGYTF
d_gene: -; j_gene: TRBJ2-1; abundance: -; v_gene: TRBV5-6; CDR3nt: TGTGCCAGCAGCTTGGTGTCGGCGGATTCCTACAATGAGCAGTTCTTC; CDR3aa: CASSLVSADSYNEQFF
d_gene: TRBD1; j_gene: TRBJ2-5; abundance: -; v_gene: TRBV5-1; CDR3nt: TGCGCCAGCAGCTCCCGGGACAGGCAAGAGACCCAGTACTTC; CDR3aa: CASSSRDRQETQYF
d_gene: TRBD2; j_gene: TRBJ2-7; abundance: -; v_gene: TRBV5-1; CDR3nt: TGCGCCAGCAGACCTAGCGGGATCTCCTACGAGCAGTACTTC; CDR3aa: CASRPSGISYEQYF
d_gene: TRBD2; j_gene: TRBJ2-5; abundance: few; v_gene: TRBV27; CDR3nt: TGTGCCAGCAGGAGGGGAGGGGTTTTTGAGACCCAGTACTTC; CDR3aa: CASRRGGVFETQYF
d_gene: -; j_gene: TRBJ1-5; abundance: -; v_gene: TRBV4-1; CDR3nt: TGCGCCAGCAGCCCATGGGGGGACTTAAATCAGCCCCAGCATTTT; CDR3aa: CASSPWGDLNQPQHF
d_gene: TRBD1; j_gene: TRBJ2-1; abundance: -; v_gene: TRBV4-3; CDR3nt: TGCGCCAGCAGCCAAGCCGGGACAGACAATGAGCAGTTCTTC; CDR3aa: CASSQAGTDNEQFF
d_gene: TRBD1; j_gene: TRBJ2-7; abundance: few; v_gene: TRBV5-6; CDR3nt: TGTGCCAGCAGCTTGCTGGGACAGGCCGACGAGCAGTACTTC; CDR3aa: CASSLLGQADEQYF
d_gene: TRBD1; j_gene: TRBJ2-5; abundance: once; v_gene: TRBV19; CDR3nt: TGTGCCAGTAGTATAGAGCGGACAGGGCGAGAGACCCAGTACTTC; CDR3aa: CASSIERTGRETQYF
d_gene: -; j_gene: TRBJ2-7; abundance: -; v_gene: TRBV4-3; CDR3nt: TGCGCCAGCAGCCAAAATGCAGGGAAATCCTACGAGCAGTACTTC; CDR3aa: CASSQNAGKSYEQYF
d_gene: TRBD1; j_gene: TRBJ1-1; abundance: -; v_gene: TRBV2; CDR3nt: TGTGCCAGCAGCCCGGACAGGGGAACTGAAGCTTTCTTT; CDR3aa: CASSPDRGTEAFF
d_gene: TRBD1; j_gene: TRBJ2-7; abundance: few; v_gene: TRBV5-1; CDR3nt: TGCGCCAGCAGCCCAGACAGGGAATCCTACGAGCAGTACTTC; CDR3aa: CASSPDRESYEQYF
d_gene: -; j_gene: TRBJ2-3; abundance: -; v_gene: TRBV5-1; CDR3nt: TGCGCCAGCAGCTTGGGACAGGGAGGTACAGATACGCAGTATTTT; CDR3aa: CASSLGQGGTDTQYF
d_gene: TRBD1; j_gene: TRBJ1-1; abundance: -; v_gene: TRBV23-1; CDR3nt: TGCGCCAGCATCCAGACAGGGAGGTATTTGCGGACTGAAGCTTTCTTT; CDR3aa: CASIQTGRYLRTEAFF
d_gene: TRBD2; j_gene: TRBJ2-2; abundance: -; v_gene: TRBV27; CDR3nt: TGTGCCAGCGCTAGCGGGACCACGAACACCGGGGAGCTGTTTTTT; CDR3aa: CASASGTTNTGELFF
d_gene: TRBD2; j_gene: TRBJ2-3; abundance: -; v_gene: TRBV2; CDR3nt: TGTGCCAGCAGTGGACTAGCGGGAGGTCCCACAGATACGCAGTATTTT; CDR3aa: CASSGLAGGPTDTQYF
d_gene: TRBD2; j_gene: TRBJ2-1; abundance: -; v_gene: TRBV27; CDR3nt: TGTGCCAGCAGTTTTGCCCCCAGCGGGAGGGCCGTGAATGAGCAGTTCTTC; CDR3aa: CASSFAPSGRAVNEQFF
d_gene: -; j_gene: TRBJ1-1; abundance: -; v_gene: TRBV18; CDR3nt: TGTGCCAGCTCACCTCGGGAGAGGGAGGCTTTCTTT; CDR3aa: CASSPREREAFF
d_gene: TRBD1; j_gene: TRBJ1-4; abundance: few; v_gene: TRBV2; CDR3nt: TGTGCCAGCAGTGGGGTGGGGACAGGGTCTGAAAAACTGTTTTTT; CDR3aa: CASSGVGTGSEKLFF
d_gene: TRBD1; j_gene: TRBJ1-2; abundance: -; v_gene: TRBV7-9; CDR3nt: TGTGCCAGCAGCTTAGGACAGGGTGATGGCTACACCTTC; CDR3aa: CASSLGQGDGYTF
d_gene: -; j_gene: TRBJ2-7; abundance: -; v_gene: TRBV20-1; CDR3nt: TGCAGTGCTTTCCGGGTCATTGAGCAGTACTTC; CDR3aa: CSAFRVIEQYF
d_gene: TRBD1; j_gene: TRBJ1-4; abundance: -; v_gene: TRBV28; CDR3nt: TGTGCCAGCAGTTTCCCGGGACAGGGTTTTGAAAAACTGTTTTTT; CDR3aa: CASSFPGQGFEKLFF
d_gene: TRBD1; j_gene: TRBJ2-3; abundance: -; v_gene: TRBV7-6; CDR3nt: TGTGCCAGCAGCTTAGCGCCGGCAGGGGGTGGGACAGATACGCAGTATTTT; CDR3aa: CASSLAPAGGGTDTQYF
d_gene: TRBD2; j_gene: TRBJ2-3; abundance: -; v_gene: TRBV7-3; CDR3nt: TGTGCCAGCAGCTTAACGCCCCCTAGCGGACTAGACACAGATACGCAGTATTTT; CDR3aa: CASSLTPPSGLDTDTQYF
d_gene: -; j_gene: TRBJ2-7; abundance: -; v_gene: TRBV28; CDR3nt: TGTGCCAGCAGTCCACTGACAGAGGTCTACGAGCAGTACTTC; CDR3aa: CASSPLTEVYEQYF
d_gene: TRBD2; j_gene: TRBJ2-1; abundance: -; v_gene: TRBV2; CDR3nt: TGTGCCAGCAGTGAAGAAGGCGGGAGCTCCTACAATGAGCAGTTCTTC; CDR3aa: CASSEEGGSSYNEQFF
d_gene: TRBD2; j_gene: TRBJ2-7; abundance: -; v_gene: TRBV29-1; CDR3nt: TGCAGCGTTGCTCTAGCGGGAGCCTACGAGCAGTACTTC; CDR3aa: CSVALAGAYEQYF
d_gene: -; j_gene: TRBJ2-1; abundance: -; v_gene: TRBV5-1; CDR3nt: TGCGCCAGCAGCCCGTCGACTAGTCTTAGCTCCTACAATGAGCAGTTCTTC; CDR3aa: CASSPSTSLSSYNEQFF
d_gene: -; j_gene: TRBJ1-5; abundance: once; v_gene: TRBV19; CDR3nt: TGTGCCAGTAGTACAGGGTGGTCCAATCAGCCCCAGCATTTT; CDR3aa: CASSTGWSNQPQHF
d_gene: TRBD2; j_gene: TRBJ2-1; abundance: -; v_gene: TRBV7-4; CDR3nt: TGTGCCAGCAGCTTAGATGGAACTAGCGTTGCCCAGGGTTGCAATGAGCAGTTCTTC; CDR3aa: CASSLDGTSVAQGCNEQFF
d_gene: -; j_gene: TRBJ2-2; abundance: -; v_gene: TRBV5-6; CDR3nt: TGTGCCAGCAGTACGAGGGTGGAGGAGCTGTTTTTT; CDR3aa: CASSTRVEELFF
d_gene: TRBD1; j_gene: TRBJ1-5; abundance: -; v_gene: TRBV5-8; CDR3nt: TGTGCCAGCAGCCACGGACAGGGGGTCGCGCAGCCCCAGCATTTT; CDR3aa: CASSHGQGVAQPQHF
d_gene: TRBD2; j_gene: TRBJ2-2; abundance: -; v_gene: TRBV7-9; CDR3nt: TGTGCCAGCAGCTCCGGACTAGCGGGGAACACCGGGGAGCTGTTTTTT; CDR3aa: CASSSGLAGNTGELFF
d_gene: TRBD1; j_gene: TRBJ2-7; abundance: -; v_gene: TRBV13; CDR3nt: TGTGCCAGCAGCCCCCGGACAGGGGGCCGCGACGAGCAGTACTTC; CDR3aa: CASSPRTGGRDEQYF
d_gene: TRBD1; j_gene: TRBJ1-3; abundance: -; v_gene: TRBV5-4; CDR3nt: TGTGCCAGCAGCCTAAGACAGGGGGCGACTGGAAACACCATATATTTT; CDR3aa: CASSLRQGATGNTIYF
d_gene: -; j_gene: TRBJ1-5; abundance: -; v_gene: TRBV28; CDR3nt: TGTGCCAGCAACATGGGGGGGACTGGGGCGCCCCAGCATTTT; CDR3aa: CASNMGGTGAPQHF
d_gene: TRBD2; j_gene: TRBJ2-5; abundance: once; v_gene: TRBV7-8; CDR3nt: TGTGCCAGCAGCCTCGTCGAGCGGGAGAATACGGAGACCCAGTACTTC; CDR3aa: CASSLVERENTETQYF
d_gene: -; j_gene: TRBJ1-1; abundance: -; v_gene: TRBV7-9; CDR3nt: TGTGCCAGCAGCTTAGATCCCCACACAGGGTCATCTGAAGCTTTCTTT; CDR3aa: CASSLDPHTGSSEAFF
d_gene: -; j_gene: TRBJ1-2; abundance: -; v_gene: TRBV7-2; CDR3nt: TGTGCCAGCAGCTTAGATGTTAAGGGTCGGGGCTATGGCTACACCTTC; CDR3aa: CASSLDVKGRGYGYTF
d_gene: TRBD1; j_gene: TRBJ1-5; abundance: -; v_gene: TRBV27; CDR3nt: TGTGCCAGCAGTGGCCGACAGGGGGCGTTGAGCAATCAGCCCCAGCATTTT; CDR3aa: CASSGRQGALSNQPQHF
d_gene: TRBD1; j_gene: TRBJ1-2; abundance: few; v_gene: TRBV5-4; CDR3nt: TGTGCCAGCAGCCTCGATTTCGACAGGGGCAACTATGGCTACACCTTC; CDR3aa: CASSLDFDRGNYGYTF
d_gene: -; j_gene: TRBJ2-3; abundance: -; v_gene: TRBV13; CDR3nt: TGTGCCAGCAGCCAAGGAGGGGATAGAGCAGATACGCAGTATTTT; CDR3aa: CASSQGGDRADTQYF